This TCR beta chain was captured by sequencing in a study of OX40 agonist ivuxolimab in advanced cancers. Regarding the complete study: Ivuxolimab was an agonistic, fully human IgG2 monoclonal antibody directed against OX40 (CD134), a costimulatory receptor. Intravenous ivuxolimab was administered to patients every 2 weeks at six dose levels: 0.01, 0.1, 0.3, 1.5, 3 and 10 mg/kg. Of the 50 to 55 patients in dose escalation, about 20 had hepatocellular carcinoma, some 15 had melanoma, 9 had renal cell carcinoma and 9 had head and neck cancer. In the dose-escalation cohort, 82.7% of patients were male, and the mean age was approximately 64 years, with a range of roughly 20 to 85. Prior anti-PD-1, anti-PD-L1 or anti-CTLA-4 therapy was permitted, and 40% to 50% of dose-escalation patients had received checkpoint inhibitors. Partial responses occurred in three dose-escalation patients, of whom one had hepatocellular carcinoma and two had cutaneous melanoma. The purpose of peripheral TCRbeta sequencing was to test whether ivuxolimab changed TCR sequence diversity and led to clonal T-cell expansion. The paper reports the monotherapy dose-escalation portion (N of about 56 patients) of the phase I ivuxolimab trial. The paper's findings and limits, for the study overall: At doses of 0.1 to 3.0 mg/kg, clonal expansion of both CD4+ and CD8+ blood T cells was observed from baseline to week 6. The antigen specificity of the clonally expanded peripheral T cells was not determined. In partial responders in the 0.1-3.0 mg/kg groups, normalized peripheral clonal expansion was found to be among the lowest, especially among CD8+ T cells. Low levels of normalized T-cell clonal expansion were also seen in some nonresponding patients. On average, CD8+ T cells showed more expanded clones than CD4+ T cells after ivuxolimab.

The junction shows trimming of 0 bases on V and 4 bases on J, and the gene matches do not reach 7 bases of it. Reading the germline V gene (reference sequence) gives CDR1 SGHKS and CDR2 YYEKEE. The CDR3 spans 15 residues, from the cysteine through the phenylalanine. Only the CDR3 DNA is retained, 45 bases long and in frame from the first base. The table lists this clone with a count of one. Its antigen target is currently unknown. Base quality data are lacking; no much larger clone is found one base away. Genomic DNA was extracted from sorted cells for sequencing of the TCRbeta CDR3 region. The immunoSEQ Assay was used for sequencing of TCRbeta CDR3 regions. The clones in this table, taken by TCRdb from immuneACCESS, are in-frame only. Not every clone is retained; where verified, under half of the shortfall comes from an unresolved V gene, and the cause of the rest is unknown. The sample data list about 55,000 clones, and 70% to 90% of these were observed just once. 12% of the sample rests with the top ten.

The trial excluded patients who had a history of autoimmune disease or were on systemic immunosuppression. In every dose cohort, peripheral blood was drawn for TCR sequencing at baseline, cycle 4 day 1, and cycle 7 day 1. Samples came from an open-label, multicenter, first-in-human phase I dose-escalation trial of ivuxolimab. Adults with locally advanced or metastatic melanoma, renal cell, hepatocellular, or head and neck squamous cell carcinoma were enrolled in the trial. Before TCR sequencing, CD4+ T cells and CD8+ T cells from peripheral blood were sorted into separate populations. This receptor was identified in an adult with an advanced solid tumor such as melanoma, head and neck, liver or kidney cancer. The sequence links TRBV5-5 to TRBJ2-7; 7 junctional bases match TRBD1. The starting material was CD4+ or CD8+ T cells sorted from blood, obtained in a trial of the OX40 agonist ivuxolimab. CDR3 loop: CASSLGGTGVYEQYF. The nucleotide sequence is given as TGTGCCAGCAGCTTGGGTGGCACAGGGGTGTACGAGCAGTACTTC.